Following are 4 T cell receptor beta chains from one sample sequenced in a study of somatic mutations in cytotoxic T cells in rheumatoid arthritis. The assay was immunoSEQ multiplex PCR, and TCRdb's table has in-frame clones only and misses some. The sample shows roughly 5,700 clones, 82% of them seen only once. The sequenced sample was CD8+ T cells sorted from blood. These receptors came from an adult with rheumatoid arthritis.

The V call is TRBV13, the J call TRBJ1-2, with D possibly being TRBD1 (6 bases). CDR1 and CDR2 from the germline V gene are PRHDT and FYEKMQ (reference sequence). The CDR3 loop spans 15 amino acids. With 8 bases removed from V and 1 base from J, the gap between germline ends came to 17 bases. The chain's CDR3 is CASEQGHRVNYGYTF. The CDR3 DNA sequence: TGTGCCAGCGAACAGGGACACAGGGTTAACTATGGCTACACCTTC.

The rearrangement links TRBV27 to TRBJ1-2; 8 bases map to TRBD1. Germline-derived CDR1 and CDR2 are MNHEY and SMNVEV (reference sequence). The CDR3 extends over 15 amino acids. V shed 7 bases, J shed 3 bases, and the junction held 10 bases outside the gene matches. The CDR3 reads CASTPGGTGHYGYTF. The DNA for the CDR3 is TGTGCCAGCACCCCAGGCGGGACAGGACACTATGGCTACACCTTC.

This chain uses TRBV7-6 with TRBJ2-5; weak D call: TRBD1 (7 bases). The CDR3 length is 15 residues. The V gene's germline CDR1 is SGHVS and CDR2 FNYEAQ. V was pared by 5 bases and J by 2 bases, with 15 bases between. CDR3 DNA sequence: TGTGCCAGCAGCAACGAGGGGGGACAGCAAGAGACCCAGTACTTC. It yields the protein CASSNEGGQQETQYF.

The CDR3 nucleotides read TGTGCCAGCAGCTTAGAAGTAGCGGGAGGGCCCTACGAGCAGTACTTC. Translation: CASSLEVAGGPYEQYF. The chain couples TRBV11-2 to TRBJ2-7; the match to TRBD2 covers 11 bases. Trimming removed 0 bases from V and 2 bases from J; junction bases left unmatched: 3. The germline V gene encodes CDR1 SGHAT and CDR2 FQNNGV. The CDR3 consists of 16 residues. Based on the CDR3 plus reference TRBV11-2 and TRBJ2-7, the full variable domain is EAGVAQSPRYKIIEKRQSVAFWCNPISGHATLYWYQQILGQGPKLLIQFQNNGVVDDSQLPKDRFSAERLKGVDSTLKIQPAKLEDSAVYLCASSLEVAGGPYEQYFGPGTRLTVT.